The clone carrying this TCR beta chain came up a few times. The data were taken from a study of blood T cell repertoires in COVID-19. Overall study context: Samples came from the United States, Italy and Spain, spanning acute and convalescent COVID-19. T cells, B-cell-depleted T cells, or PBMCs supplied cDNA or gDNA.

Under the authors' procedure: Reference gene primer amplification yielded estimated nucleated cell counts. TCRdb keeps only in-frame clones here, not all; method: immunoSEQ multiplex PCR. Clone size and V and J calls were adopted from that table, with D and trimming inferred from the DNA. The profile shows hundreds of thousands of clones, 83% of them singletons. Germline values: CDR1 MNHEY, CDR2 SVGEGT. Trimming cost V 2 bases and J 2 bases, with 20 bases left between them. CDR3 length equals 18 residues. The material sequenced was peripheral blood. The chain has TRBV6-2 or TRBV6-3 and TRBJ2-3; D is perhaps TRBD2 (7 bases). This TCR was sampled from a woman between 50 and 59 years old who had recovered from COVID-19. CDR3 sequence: CASSYEGGLADFTDTQYF. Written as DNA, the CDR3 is TGTGCCAGCAGTTACGAGGGGGGTCTAGCGGACTTCACAGATACGCAGTATTTT.